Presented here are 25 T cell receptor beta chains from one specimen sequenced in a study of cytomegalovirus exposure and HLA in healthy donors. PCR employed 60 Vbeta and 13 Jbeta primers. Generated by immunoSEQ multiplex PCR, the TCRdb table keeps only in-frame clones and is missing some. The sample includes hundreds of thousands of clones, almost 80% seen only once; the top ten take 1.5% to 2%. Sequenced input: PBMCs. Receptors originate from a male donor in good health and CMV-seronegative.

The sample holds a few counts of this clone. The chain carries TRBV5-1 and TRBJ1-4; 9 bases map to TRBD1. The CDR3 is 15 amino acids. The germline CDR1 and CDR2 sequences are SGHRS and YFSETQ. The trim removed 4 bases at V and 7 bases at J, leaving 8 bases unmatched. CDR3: CASSLGTGSGEKLFF. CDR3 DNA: TGCGCCAGCAGCCTCGGGACAGGGTCAGGTGAAAAACTGTTTTTT.

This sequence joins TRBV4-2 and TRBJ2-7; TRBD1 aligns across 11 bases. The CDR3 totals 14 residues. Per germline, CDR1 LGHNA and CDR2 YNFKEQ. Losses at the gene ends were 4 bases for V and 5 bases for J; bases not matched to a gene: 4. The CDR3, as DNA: TGTGCCAGCAGCCTTAGGACAGGGGGCGACGAGCAGTACTTC. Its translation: CASSLRTGGDEQYF.

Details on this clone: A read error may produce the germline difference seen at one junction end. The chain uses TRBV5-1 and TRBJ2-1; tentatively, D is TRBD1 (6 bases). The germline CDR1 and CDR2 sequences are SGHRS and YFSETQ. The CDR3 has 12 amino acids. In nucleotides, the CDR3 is TGCGCCAGCAGCTCAACAGGGAATGAGCGGTTCTTC. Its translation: CASSSTGNERFF. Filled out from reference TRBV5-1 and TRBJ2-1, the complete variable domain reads KAGVTQTPRYLIKTRGQQVTLSCSPISGHRSVSWYQQTPGQGLQFLFEYFSETQRNKGNFPGRFSGRQFSNSRSEMNVSTLELGDSALYLCASSSTGNERFFGPGTRLTVL.

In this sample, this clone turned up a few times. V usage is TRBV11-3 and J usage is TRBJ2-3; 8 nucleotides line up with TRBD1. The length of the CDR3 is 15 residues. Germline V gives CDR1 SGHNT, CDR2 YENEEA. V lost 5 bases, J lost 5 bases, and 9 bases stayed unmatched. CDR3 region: CASSVQGGSQDTQYF. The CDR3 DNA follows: TGTGCCAGCAGCGTACAGGGGGGTTCGCAAGATACGCAGTATTTT.

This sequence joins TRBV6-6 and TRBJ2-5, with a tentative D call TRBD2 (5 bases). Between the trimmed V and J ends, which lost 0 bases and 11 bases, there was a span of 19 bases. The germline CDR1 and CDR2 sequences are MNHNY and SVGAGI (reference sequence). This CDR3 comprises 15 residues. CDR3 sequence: CASSYSSRSGLVQYF. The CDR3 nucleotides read TGTGCCAGCAGTTACTCGAGTCGATCAGGACTCGTGCAGTACTTC.

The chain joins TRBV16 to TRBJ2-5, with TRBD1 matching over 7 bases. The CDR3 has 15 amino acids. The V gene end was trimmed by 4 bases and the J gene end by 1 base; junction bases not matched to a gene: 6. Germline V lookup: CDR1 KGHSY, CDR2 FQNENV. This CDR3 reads CASSPRNRGQETQYF. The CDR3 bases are TGTGCCAGCAGCCCCCGTAACAGGGGCCAAGAGACCCAGTACTTC.

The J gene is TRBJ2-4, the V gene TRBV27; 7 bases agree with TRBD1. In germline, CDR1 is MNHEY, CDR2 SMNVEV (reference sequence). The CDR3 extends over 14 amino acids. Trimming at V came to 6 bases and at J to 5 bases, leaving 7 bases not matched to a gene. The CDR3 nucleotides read TGTGCCAGCAGCACAACAGGGGTGGAAAACATTCAGTACTTC. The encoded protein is CASSTTGVENIQYF.

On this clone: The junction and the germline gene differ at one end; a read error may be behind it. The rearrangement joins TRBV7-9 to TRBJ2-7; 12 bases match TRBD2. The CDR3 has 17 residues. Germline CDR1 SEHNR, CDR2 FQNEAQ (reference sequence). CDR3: CSSSPPLPSGRVYEQYF. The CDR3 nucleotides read TGTTCCAGCAGCCCACCACTTCCTAGCGGGAGGGTTTACGAGCAGTACTTC.

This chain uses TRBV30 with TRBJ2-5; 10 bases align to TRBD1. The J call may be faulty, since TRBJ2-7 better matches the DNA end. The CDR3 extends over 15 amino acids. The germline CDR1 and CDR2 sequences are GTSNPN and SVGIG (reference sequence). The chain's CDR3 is CAWSGLGQGHDEQYF. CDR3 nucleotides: TGTGCCTGGAGTGGTCTGGGACAGGGGCACGACGAGCAGTACTTC.

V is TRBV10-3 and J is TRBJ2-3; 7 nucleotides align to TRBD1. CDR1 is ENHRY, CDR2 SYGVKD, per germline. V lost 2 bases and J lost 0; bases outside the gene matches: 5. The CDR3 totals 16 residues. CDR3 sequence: CAISELGQTSTDTQYF. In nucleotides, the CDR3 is TGTGCCATCAGTGAGCTGGGACAGACTAGCACAGATACGCAGTATTTT.

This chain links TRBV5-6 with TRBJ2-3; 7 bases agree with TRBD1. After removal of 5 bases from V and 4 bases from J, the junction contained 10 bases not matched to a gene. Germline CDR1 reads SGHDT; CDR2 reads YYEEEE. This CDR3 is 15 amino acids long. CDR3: CASRSLGTGADTQYF. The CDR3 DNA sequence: TGTGCCAGCAGGTCCTTGGGAACAGGGGCAGATACGCAGTATTTT.

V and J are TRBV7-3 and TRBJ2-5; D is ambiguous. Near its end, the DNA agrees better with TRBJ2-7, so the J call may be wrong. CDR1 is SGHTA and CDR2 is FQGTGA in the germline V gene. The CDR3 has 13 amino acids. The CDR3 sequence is CASSPSYDYEQYF. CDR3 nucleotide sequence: TGTGCCAGCAGCCCTTCATATGACTACGAGCAGTACTTC.

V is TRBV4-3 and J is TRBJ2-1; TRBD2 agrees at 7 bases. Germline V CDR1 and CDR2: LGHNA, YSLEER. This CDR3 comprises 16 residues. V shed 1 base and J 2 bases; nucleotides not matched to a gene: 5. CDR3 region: CASSQAQAGPYNEQFF. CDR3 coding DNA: TGCGCCAGCAGCCAAGCTCAAGCGGGGCCCTACAATGAGCAGTTCTTC.

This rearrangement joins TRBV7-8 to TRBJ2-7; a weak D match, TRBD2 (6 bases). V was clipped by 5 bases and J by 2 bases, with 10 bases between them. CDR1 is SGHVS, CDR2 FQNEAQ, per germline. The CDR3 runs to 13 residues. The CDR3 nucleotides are TGTGCCAGCAGCCCCGGGGGAGCCTACGAGCAGTACTTC. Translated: CASSPGGAYEQYF.

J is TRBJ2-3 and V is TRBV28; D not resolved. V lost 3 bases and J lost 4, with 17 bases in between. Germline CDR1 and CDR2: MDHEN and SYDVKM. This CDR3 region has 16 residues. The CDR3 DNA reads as TGTGCCAGCAGTTTGTCGCGAGTAACCCTTCCAGATACGCAGTATTTT. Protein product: CASSLSRVTLPDTQYF.

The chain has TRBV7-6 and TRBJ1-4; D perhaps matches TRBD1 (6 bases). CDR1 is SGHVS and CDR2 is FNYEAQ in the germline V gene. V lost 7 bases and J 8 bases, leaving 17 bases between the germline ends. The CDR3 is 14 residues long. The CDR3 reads CASTTQPGGEKLFF. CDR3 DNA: TGTGCCAGCACTACTCAACCTGGGGGCGAAAAACTGTTTTTT.

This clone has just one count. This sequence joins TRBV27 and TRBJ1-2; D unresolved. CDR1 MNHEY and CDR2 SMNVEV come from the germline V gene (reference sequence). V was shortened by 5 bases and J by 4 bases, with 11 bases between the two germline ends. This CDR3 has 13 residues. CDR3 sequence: CASSPGIGYGYTF. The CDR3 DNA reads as TGTGCCAGCAGTCCAGGTATAGGCTATGGCTACACCTTC.

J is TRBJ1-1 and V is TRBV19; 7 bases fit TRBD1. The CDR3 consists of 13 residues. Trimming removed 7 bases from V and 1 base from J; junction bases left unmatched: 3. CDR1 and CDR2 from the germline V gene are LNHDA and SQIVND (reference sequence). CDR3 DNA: TGTGCCAGTATGGGGACAGAGAACACTGAAGCTTTCTTT. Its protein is CASMGTENTEAFF.

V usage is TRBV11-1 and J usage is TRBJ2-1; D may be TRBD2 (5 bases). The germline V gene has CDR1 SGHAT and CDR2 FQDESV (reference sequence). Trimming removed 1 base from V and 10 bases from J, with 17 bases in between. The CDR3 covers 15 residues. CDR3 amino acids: CASSLGNAGGSEQFF. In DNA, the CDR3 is TGTGCCAGCAGCTTAGGTAACGCAGGAGGATCCGAGCAGTTCTTC.

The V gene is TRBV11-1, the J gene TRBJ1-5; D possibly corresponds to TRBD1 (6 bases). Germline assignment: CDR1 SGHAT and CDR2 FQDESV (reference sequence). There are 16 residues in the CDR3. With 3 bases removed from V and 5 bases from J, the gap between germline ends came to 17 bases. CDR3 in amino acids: CASSLQDRPKHQPQHF. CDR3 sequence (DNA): TGTGCCAGCAGCTTGCAAGACAGGCCTAAGCATCAGCCCCAGCATTTT.

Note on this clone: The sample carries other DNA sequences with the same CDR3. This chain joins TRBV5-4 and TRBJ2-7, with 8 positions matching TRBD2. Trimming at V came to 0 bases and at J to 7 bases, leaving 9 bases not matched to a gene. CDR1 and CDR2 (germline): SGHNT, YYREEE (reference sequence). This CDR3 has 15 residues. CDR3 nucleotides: TGTGCCAGCAGCTTGGCGGGGGCGGGAGGCAAAGAGCAGTACTTC. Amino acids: CASSLAGAGGKEQYF.

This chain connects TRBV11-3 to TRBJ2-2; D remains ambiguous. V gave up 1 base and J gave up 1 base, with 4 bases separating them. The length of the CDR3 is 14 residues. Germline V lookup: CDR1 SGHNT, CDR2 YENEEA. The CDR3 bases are TGTGCCAGCAGCTTAGTGAGGAACACCGGGGAGCTGTTTTTT. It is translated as CASSLVRNTGELFF.

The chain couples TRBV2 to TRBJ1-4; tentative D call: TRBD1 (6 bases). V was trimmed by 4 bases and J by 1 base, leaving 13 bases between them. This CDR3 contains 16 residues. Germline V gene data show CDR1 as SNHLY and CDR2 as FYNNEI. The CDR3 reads CASSGYREGTNEKLFF. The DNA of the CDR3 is TGTGCCAGCAGTGGGTACAGGGAAGGAACTAATGAAAAACTGTTTTTT.

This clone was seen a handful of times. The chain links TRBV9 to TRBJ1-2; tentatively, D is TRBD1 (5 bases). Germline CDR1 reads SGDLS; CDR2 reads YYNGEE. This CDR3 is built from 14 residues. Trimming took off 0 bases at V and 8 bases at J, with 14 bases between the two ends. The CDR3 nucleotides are TGTGCCAGCAGCGTAGGGTGGGGCGCTTCCGGCTACACCTTC. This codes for CASSVGWGASGYTF.

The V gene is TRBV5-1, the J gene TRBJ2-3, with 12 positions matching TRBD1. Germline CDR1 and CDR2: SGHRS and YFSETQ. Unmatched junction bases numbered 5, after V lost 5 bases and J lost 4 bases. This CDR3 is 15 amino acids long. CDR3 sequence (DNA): TGCGCCAGCAGACCCGGGACAGGGGGCCCAGATACGCAGTATTTT. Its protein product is CASRPGTGGPDTQYF.